This T cell receptor (beta chain) was documented in a study of blood T cell repertoires in COVID-19. Study summary: Both acute and convalescent COVID-19 samples were obtained from the United States, Italy and Spain.

TCRdb's table, derived via immunoSEQ multiplex PCR, lists solely in-frame clones and lacks some. The sample includes approximately 200,000 clones, roughly 84% seen only once; the top ten take 0.98%. V was clipped by 5 bases and J by 7 bases; unmatched bases: 5. Germline V gene data show CDR1 as MDHEN and CDR2 as SYDVKM. The CDR3 is 15 amino acids. This clonotype was obtained from a man in his forties or fifties with acute or convalescent COVID-19. Sequencing input: peripheral blood. The rearrangement joins TRBV28 to TRBJ2-1, with 13 bases lining up with TRBD2. The CDR3 loop reads CASSLTSGGRNEQFF. The CDR3 bases are TGTGCCAGCAGTCTGACTAGCGGGGGGCGAAATGAGCAGTTCTTC.